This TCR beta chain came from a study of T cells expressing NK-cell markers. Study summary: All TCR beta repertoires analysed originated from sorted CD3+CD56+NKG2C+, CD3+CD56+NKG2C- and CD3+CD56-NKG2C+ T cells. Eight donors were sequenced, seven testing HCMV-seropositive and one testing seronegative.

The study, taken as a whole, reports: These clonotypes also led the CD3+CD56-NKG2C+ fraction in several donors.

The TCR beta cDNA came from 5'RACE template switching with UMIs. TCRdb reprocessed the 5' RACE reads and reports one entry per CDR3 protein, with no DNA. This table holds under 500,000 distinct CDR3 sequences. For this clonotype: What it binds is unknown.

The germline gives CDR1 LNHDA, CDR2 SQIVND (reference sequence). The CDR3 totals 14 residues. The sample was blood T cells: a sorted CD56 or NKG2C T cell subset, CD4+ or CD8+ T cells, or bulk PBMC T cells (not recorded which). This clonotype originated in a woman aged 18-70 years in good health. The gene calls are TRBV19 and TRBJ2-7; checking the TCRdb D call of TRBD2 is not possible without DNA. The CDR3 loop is CASSMRLASYEQYF. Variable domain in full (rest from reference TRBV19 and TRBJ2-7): DGGITQSPKYLFRKEGQNVTLSCEQNLNHDAMYWYRQDPGQGLRLIYYSQIVNDFQKGDIAEGYSVSREKKESFPLTVTSAQKNPTAFYLCASSMRLASYEQYFGPGTRLTVT.